One and the same sample provided the 28 T cell receptor beta chains below, sequenced in a study of shared clonotypes between healthy human individuals. Generated by immunoSEQ multiplex PCR, the TCRdb table keeps only in-frame clones and is missing some. The repertoire holds some 2,000,000 clones, about 94% seen once, with approximately 0.13% in the top ten. Sequencing was carried out using naive CD4+ T cells sorted from blood. Subset meaning: CD45RA+ positively selected. The receptor set was obtained from a man aged 18 to 30 in good health.

This chain uses TRBV6-1 with TRBJ1-2; D is uncertain. CDR3 length: 14 amino acids. CDR1 is MNHNS, CDR2 SASEGT, per germline. Trimming left V 0 bases short and J 4 bases short, with 9 bases between. The CDR3 region is CASSEAGIPYGYTF. CDR3 DNA sequence: TGTGCCAGCAGTGAAGCCGGGATCCCCTATGGCTACACCTTC.

This rearrangement joins TRBV4-3 to TRBJ1-3, with 9 bases matching TRBD1. Germline loops: CDR1 LGHNA, CDR2 YSLEER. After removal of 0 bases from V and 2 bases from J, the junction contained 14 bases not matched to a gene. The CDR3 consists of 20 residues. CDR3 loop: CASSQEGTGIRMGTGNTIYF. For the CDR3, the DNA is TGCGCCAGCAGCCAAGAGGGGACAGGGATAAGAATGGGTACTGGAAACACCATATATTTT.

CDR3 residues: CANRHGELFF. Written as DNA, the CDR3 is TGTGCCAATCGGCACGGGGAGCTGTTTTTT. This chain uses TRBV6-8 with TRBJ2-2; no clear D gene. Germline V gives CDR1 MNHGY, CDR2 SAAAGT. CDR3 size: 10 residues. Trimming took off 10 bases at V and 7 bases at J, with 7 bases between the two ends.

This chain connects TRBV5-1 to TRBJ2-3, with TRBD2 matching 8 bases. Germline V CDR1 and CDR2: SGHRS, YFSETQ. After removal of 0 bases from V and 4 bases from J, the junction contained 1 base not matched to a gene. The CDR3 consists of 14 residues. The CDR3 region has the DNA TGCGCCAGCAGCTTGGACGGGAGGGCAGATACGCAGTATTTT. Its translation: CASSLDGRADTQYF.

The rearrangement joins TRBV25-1 to TRBJ2-3; D ambiguous. Germline V gives CDR1 MGHDK, CDR2 SYGVNS. There are 15 residues in the CDR3. V lost 0 bases and J lost 3, with 10 bases in between. The CDR3 loop is CASSEYVATTDTQYF. Written as DNA, the CDR3 is TGTGCCAGCAGTGAATATGTGGCCACTACAGATACGCAGTATTTT.

This clone appeared a single time. The rearrangement joins TRBV28 to TRBJ2-5; possibly TRBD1 for D (6 bases). With 6 bases removed from V and 0 bases from J, the gap between germline ends came to 11 bases. The germline gives CDR1 MDHEN, CDR2 SYDVKM. The CDR3 is made up of 14 amino acids. The CDR3 region has the DNA TGTGCCAGCAGACCTTACAGGGACCAAGAGACCCAGTACTTC. Its protein product is CASRPYRDQETQYF.

A remark on this clone: Within the sample, other DNA sequences also encode this same CDR3. The V call is TRBV5-1, the J call TRBJ2-7, with D unresolved. V lost 0 bases and J 2 bases, leaving 6 bases between the germline ends. The CDR3 contains 13 residues. Germline values: CDR1 SGHRS, CDR2 YFSETQ. In DNA, the CDR3 is TGCGCCAGCAGCTTGGTGGGTACCTACGAGCAGTACTTC. Its translation: CASSLVGTYEQYF.

The gene calls are TRBV29-1 and TRBJ1-2; D gene uncertain. V dropped 0 bases and J dropped 4 bases, with 6 bases sitting between them. The CDR3 consists of 12 residues. Germline V gives CDR1 SQVTM, CDR2 ANQGSEA. The CDR3, as DNA: TGCAGCGTTGAAGATACGAGCTATGGCTACACCTTC. It translates to CSVEDTSYGYTF.

A word on this clone: This sample also contains other DNA sequences that code for the same CDR3. The chain links TRBV5-1 to TRBJ2-7; TRBD1 matches at 7 bases. V gave up 3 bases and J gave up 1 base; unmatched junction bases: 7. The CDR3 is 15 amino acids. The germline gives CDR1 SGHRS, CDR2 YFSETQ. The DNA of the CDR3 is TGCGCCAGCAGCTGGACAGGCGGTAGTTCCTACGAGCAGTACTTC. This gives the protein CASSWTGGSSYEQYF.

V and J are TRBV30 and TRBJ2-7; perhaps TRBD2 as D (7 bases). Trimming pared 1 base from V and 12 bases from J, leaving 19 bases between. The CDR3 is 13 residues long. The V gene's germline CDR1 is GTSNPN and CDR2 SVGIG (reference sequence). The CDR3 DNA is TGTGCCTGGAGTGGTCGAGGGGGGGAGGAGTTGTACTTC. Translation: CAWSGRGGEELYF.

Details on this clone: Other nucleotide sequences in the sample specify the same CDR3. The gene calls are TRBV2 and TRBJ2-3; D gene uncertain. This CDR3 has 14 amino acids. Germline loops: CDR1 SNHLY, CDR2 FYNNEI. With 0 bases removed from V and 0 bases from J, the gap between germline ends came to 4 bases. CDR3 nucleotides: TGTGCCAGCAGTGAAGCGCTCAGCACAGATACGCAGTATTTT. The encoded protein is CASSEALSTDTQYF.

The V gene is TRBV7-6, the J gene TRBJ2-2; 14 positions match TRBD2. Germline V lookup: CDR1 SGHVS, CDR2 FNYEAQ. Trimming took 5 bases from V and 5 from J; bases not matched to a gene: 7. CDR3 length equals 17 residues. The CDR3 loop reads CASSPHGLAGGTGELFF. CDR3 bases: TGTGCCAGCAGCCCCCATGGACTAGCGGGGGGAACCGGGGAGCTGTTTTTT. The full variable domain, its missing parts supplied by reference TRBV7-6 and TRBJ2-2, is GAGVSQSPRYKVTKRGQDVALRCDPISGHVSLYWYRQALGQGPEFLTYFNYEAQQDKSGLPNDRFSAERPEGSISTLTIQRTEQRDSAMYRCASSPHGLAGGTGELFFGEGSRLTVL.

The CDR3, as DNA: TGTGCTAGTGGTCAAAGAGGACAGAACAATGAGCAGTTCTTC. Residues: CASGQRGQNNEQFF. This sequence joins TRBV12-5 and TRBJ2-1; D possibly corresponds to TRBD1 (6 bases). CDR3 length equals 14 residues. Per the germline V gene, CDR1 is LGHNT and CDR2 is FRNRAP. The germline V and J ends were trimmed by 5 bases and 5 bases, with 13 bases remaining between them.

The chain employs TRBV15 and TRBJ1-4, with no clear D. Germline CDR1 LNHNV, CDR2 YYDKDF (reference sequence). Trimming left V 0 bases short and J 8 bases short, with 13 bases between. The length of the CDR3 is 15 residues. The CDR3 coding sequence is TGTGCCACCAGCAGAGATCTCCTTCGTGGAGAAAAACTGTTTTTT. It is translated as CATSRDLLRGEKLFF.

This clone was counted a single time. The J gene is TRBJ1-2, the V gene TRBV15, with 7 positions matching TRBD1. Germline CDR1 reads LNHNV; CDR2 reads YYDKDF (reference sequence). With V trimmed by 0 bases and J by 0 bases, 4 bases remained unmatched. CDR3 length equals 16 residues. CDR3 sequence: CATSRDQGEANYGYTF. The CDR3 DNA is TGTGCCACCAGCAGAGATCAGGGGGAGGCTAACTATGGCTACACCTTC.

V usage is TRBV5-1 and J usage is TRBJ1-1; 8 bases agree with TRBD1. The germline V gene encodes CDR1 SGHRS and CDR2 YFSETQ. The V and J ends lost 4 bases and 2 bases, in that order; junction bases with no gene match: 10. CDR3 length: 16 amino acids. CDR3 sequence reads: CASSKAPGGVNTEAFF. The CDR3 DNA reads TGCGCCAGCAGCAAAGCCCCAGGGGGCGTTAACACTGAAGCTTTCTTT.

The V gene is TRBV28, the J gene TRBJ1-6; 9 bases are shared with TRBD1. The CDR3 spans 14 residues. Trimming at V came to 6 bases and at J to 9 bases, leaving 6 bases not matched to a gene. In germline, CDR1 is MDHEN, CDR2 SYDVKM. CDR3: CASSQTGGSSPLHF. As DNA, the CDR3 is TGTGCCAGCAGCCAGACAGGGGGAAGTTCACCCCTCCACTTT.

CDR3 in amino acids: CASSSGRTGETQYF. The CDR3 DNA sequence: TGCGCCAGCAGCTCGGGACGGACTGGAGAGACCCAGTACTTC. The V gene is TRBV5-1, the J gene TRBJ2-5; D could derive from TRBD1 or TRBD2 (5 bases each). The germline CDR1 and CDR2 sequences are SGHRS and YFSETQ. The ends were cut back, 3 bases at V and 4 bases at J, with 13 bases in the middle. This CDR3 comprises 14 residues. Variable domain in full (rest from reference TRBV5-1 and TRBJ2-5): KAGVTQTPRYLIKTRGQQVTLSCSPISGHRSVSWYQQTPGQGLQFLFEYFSETQRNKGNFPGRFSGRQFSNSRSEMNVSTLELGDSALYLCASSSGRTGETQYFGPGTRLLVL.

This chain connects TRBV18 to TRBJ1-1, with D maybe TRBD1 (5 bases). This CDR3 comprises 13 residues. Germline CDR1 KGHSH, CDR2 LQKENI. The V gene lost 9 bases and the J gene lost 1 base, with 12 bases spanning the gap. The CDR3 loop reads CASQEDRNTEAFF. The CDR3 nucleotides read TGTGCCAGTCAAGAAGACAGGAACACTGAAGCTTTCTTT.

This rearrangement joins TRBV14 to TRBJ2-7; D may be TRBD2 (6 bases). CDR3 length: 14 amino acids. From germline, CDR1 is SGHDN and CDR2 FVKESK. V was shortened by 0 bases and J by 3 bases, with 9 bases between the two germline ends. The CDR3 loop reads CASSQELAGYEQYF. DNA of the CDR3: TGTGCCAGCAGCCAAGAACTAGCTGGCTACGAGCAGTACTTC.

The rearrangement joins TRBV6-5 to TRBJ2-1; 10 bases are shared with TRBD2. J gave up 7 bases and V 5 bases, and 8 bases lay outside the gene matches. From germline, CDR1 is MNHEY and CDR2 SVGAGI. The length of the CDR3 is 15 residues. The CDR3 DNA is TGTGCCAGCAGTCAAAGCGGGAGGGCGTGGAATGAGCAGTTCTTC. This translates into CASSQSGRAWNEQFF.

The chain links TRBV4-1 to TRBJ1-4; possible D gene TRBD1, 6 bases. V was shortened by 0 bases and J by 8 bases, with 16 bases between the two germline ends. The CDR3 is made up of 16 amino acids. Germline CDR1 reads MGHRA; CDR2 reads YSYEKL. The CDR3 region is CASSQDSTRGREKLFF. CDR3 sequence (DNA): TGCGCCAGCAGCCAAGATAGTACAAGGGGGAGAGAAAAACTGTTTTTT.

A word on this clone: The sample holds other DNA sequences that translate to the same CDR3. J is TRBJ2-7 and V is TRBV29-1; perhaps D is TRBD1 or TRBD2 (5 bases each). The germline gives CDR1 SQVTM, CDR2 ANQGSEA. The CDR3 has 11 amino acids. Trimming left V 4 bases short and J 4 bases short, with 8 bases between. CDR3 sequence: CSVVGAYEQYF. For the CDR3, the DNA is TGCAGCGTTGTCGGGGCTTACGAGCAGTACTTC.

This chain connects TRBV18 to TRBJ2-3; 9 nucleotides match TRBD1. CDR1 KGHSH and CDR2 LQKENI come from the germline V gene. The CDR3 spans 16 residues. V shed 3 bases, J shed 2 bases, and the junction held 6 bases outside the gene matches. This CDR3 reads CASSPKGQGFTDTQYF. In DNA form, the CDR3 reads TGTGCCAGCTCACCCAAAGGACAGGGGTTCACAGATACGCAGTATTTT. The full variable domain, its missing parts supplied by reference TRBV18 and TRBJ2-3, is NAGVMQNPRHLVRRRGQEARLRCSPMKGHSHVYWYRQLPEEGLKFMVYLQKENIIDESGMPKERFSAEFPKEGPSILRIQQVVRGDSAAYFCASSPKGQGFTDTQYFGPGTRLTVL.

J is TRBJ2-7 and V is TRBV4-1; TRBD2 aligns across 13 bases. CDR3 length equals 16 residues. Germline V lookup: CDR1 MGHRA, CDR2 YSYEKL. Trimming at V came to 4 bases and at J to 6 bases, leaving 9 bases not matched to a gene. CDR3 sequence reads: CASSPEGLAGVGEQYF. CDR3 nucleotide sequence: TGCGCCAGCAGCCCGGAAGGACTAGCGGGAGTGGGCGAGCAGTACTTC.

Worth noting for this clone: The same CDR3 is also encoded by other DNA sequences in this sample. This chain links TRBV5-1 with TRBJ2-7, with D hard to call. CDR1 is SGHRS, CDR2 YFSETQ, per germline. Trimming took 4 bases from V and 0 from J, leaving 11 bases between them. The CDR3 has 14 amino acids. CDR3: CASSPLGSSYEQYF. CDR3 coding DNA: TGCGCCAGCAGCCCCCTGGGTAGCTCCTACGAGCAGTACTTC.

This CDR3 is CASSYPSSTDTQYF. The CDR3 nucleotides read TGTGCCAGCAGTTACCCTAGTAGCACAGATACGCAGTATTTT. This chain connects TRBV6-6 to TRBJ2-3; D is uncertain. The germline V gene has CDR1 MNHNY and CDR2 SVGAGI (reference sequence). The CDR3 spans 14 residues. V dropped 2 bases and J dropped 0 bases, with 6 bases sitting between them.

Comment on this clone: Other DNA variants within this sample encode the same CDR3. The genes are TRBV7-2 and TRBJ2-5; 8 bases are shared with TRBD2. V lost 5 bases to trimming and J lost 5 bases; unmatched junction nucleotides: 7. Germline lookup yields CDR1 SGHTA and CDR2 FQGNSA. The CDR3 runs 14 residues. The DNA for the CDR3 is TGTGCCAGCAGCCCCCGGACTAGCTTGGAGACCCAGTACTTC. It specifies CASSPRTSLETQYF.